This TCR beta chain was recorded in a study of T-cell reconstitution after alpha-beta-depleted transplantation in children. This clonotype was seen ten or more times. The TCRbeta library was prepared with unique molecular identifiers. TCRdb redid the calling of the PCR reads with MiXCR, one entry per CDR3 protein. Counted here are about 360,000 distinct CDR3 sequences, 13% occurring once; the ten biggest clones make up about 4%. V shed 3 bases and J shed 4 bases, with 6 bases lying between them. This CDR3 comprises 12 residues. The sequence was obtained from a human donor who donated a stem cell graft to a child with Fanconi anemia. V is TRBV12-3 or TRBV12-4 and J is TRBJ2-5; D is unresolved. The sequences come from PBMCs, collected from the stem cell graft. CDR3 coding DNA: TGTGCCAGCAGTTTTGGCAGAGAGACCCAGTACTTC. As protein: CASSFGRETQYF.